The T cell receptor beta chain under discussion was sequenced for a study of blood T cell repertoires in COVID-19. In the study overall: COVID-19 samples from acute and convalescent phases originated in the United States, Italy and Spain. PBMCs, B-cell-depleted T cells, or T cells provided the cDNA or gDNA that made up the material.

CDR1 is SGHNT, CDR2 YYREEE, per germline (reference sequence). The V segment lost 2 bases and the J segment 5 bases; nucleotides outside the gene matches: 7. The CDR3 consists of 15 residues. Original data processing: Amplification from reference gene primers served as the basis for estimated nucleated cell counts. The method was immunoSEQ multiplex PCR; TCRdb's version includes in-frame clones alone and lacks a portion of them. The DNA gave D and trimming, while V, J and clone size come from that table. This sample carries some 45,000 clones, around nine tenths of them seen once, and the ten largest clones take 2.4%.

The TCR was taken from a human donor in a cohort sampled during active COVID-19. V gene TRBV5-4 combines with J gene TRBJ2-7; 10 bases line up with TRBD2. The sequencing sample was made of peripheral blood. The chain's CDR3 is CASSLKAGGLNEQYF. CDR3 coding DNA: TGTGCCAGCAGCTTAAAAGCGGGGGGGCTAAACGAGCAGTACTTC. Filled out from reference TRBV5-4 and TRBJ2-7, the complete variable domain reads ETGVTQSPTHLIKTRGQQVTLRCSSQSGHNTVSWYQQALGQGPQFIFQYYREEENGRGNFPPRFSGLQFPNYSSELNVNALELDDSALYLCASSLKAGGLNEQYFGPGTRLTVT.